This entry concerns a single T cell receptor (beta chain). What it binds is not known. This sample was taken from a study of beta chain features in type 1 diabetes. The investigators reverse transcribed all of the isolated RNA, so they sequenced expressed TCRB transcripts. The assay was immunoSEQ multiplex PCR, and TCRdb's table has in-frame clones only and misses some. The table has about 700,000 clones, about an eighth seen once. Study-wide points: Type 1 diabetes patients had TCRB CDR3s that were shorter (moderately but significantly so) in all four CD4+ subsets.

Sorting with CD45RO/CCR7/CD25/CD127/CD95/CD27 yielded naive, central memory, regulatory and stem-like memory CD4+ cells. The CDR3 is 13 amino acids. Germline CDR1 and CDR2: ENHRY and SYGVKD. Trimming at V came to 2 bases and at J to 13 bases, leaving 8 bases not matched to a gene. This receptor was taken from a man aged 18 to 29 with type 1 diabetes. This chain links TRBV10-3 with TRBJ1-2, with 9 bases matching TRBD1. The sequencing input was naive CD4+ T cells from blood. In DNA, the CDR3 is TGTGCCATCAGTGAGATGCCCGGGACAGGGCTCACCTTC. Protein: CAISEMPGTGLTF.